The clone carrying this TCR beta chain was observed at least ten times. The sample comes from a study of Graves' ophthalmopathy and Graves' hyperthyroidism. Trimming left V 2 bases short and J 9 bases short, with 11 bases between. The germline V gene encodes CDR1 SGHTA and CDR2 FQGTGA. The CDR3 is 14 residues long. Amplified material comprised TCR beta CDR3 regions derived from RNA transcripts. Second-round multiplex PCR followed a first-round RT-PCR using HTBI primers. Each CDR3 protein is one row after TCRdb ran MiXCR on the multiplex PCR reads. Altogether about 390,000 distinct CDR3 sequences are present, 15% being singletons, with the ten largest covering approximately 7%.

The chain combines TRBV7-3 with TRBJ1-6; D call uncertain. The receptor comes from a woman younger than 35 with stable Graves' hyperthyroidism. Sequencing input: peripheral blood. CDR3 region: CASSLGQKGSPLHF. Written as DNA, the CDR3 is TGTGCCAGCAGCTTAGGGCAGAAGGGTTCACCCCTCCACTTT. The complete variable domain, with remaining parts taken from reference TRBV7-3 and TRBJ1-6, reads GAGVSQTPSNKVTEKGKYVELRCDPISGHTALYWYRQSLGQGPEFLIYFQGTGAADDSGLPNDRFFAVRPEGSVSTLKIQRTERGDSAVYLCASSLGQKGSPLHFGNGTRLTVT.